This record concerns one TCR beta chain sequence. The data belong to a study of OX40 agonist ivuxolimab in advanced cancers. Germline V gene lookup returns CDR1 MNHNY and CDR2 SVGAGI (reference sequence). The CDR3 has 16 residues. Trimming shortened V by 2 bases and J by 0 bases, and 13 bases separated the two germline ends. Anyone with autoimmune disease history or systemic immunosuppression was excluded. The repertoire was sequenced with immunoSEQ multiplex PCR; TCRdb's copy has only in-frame clones and lacks some. Here the sample spans tens of thousands of clones, 80% to 85% being singletons. This sequence originates from an adult with an advanced solid tumor such as melanoma, head and neck, liver or kidney cancer. The rearrangement uses TRBV6-6 and TRBJ1-1, with D possibly being TRBD1 (6 bases). This material consisted of CD4+ or CD8+ T cells sorted from blood, taken in a trial of the OX40 agonist ivuxolimab. The CDR3 loop reads CASSYSQQGVNTEAFF. CDR3 in DNA: TGTGCCAGCAGTTACAGCCAACAGGGAGTGAACACTGAAGCTTTCTTT.